This note documents a single TCR beta chain sequence. Its specificity is not known. This specimen belongs to a study of cytomegalovirus exposure and HLA in healthy donors. Study results and limitations: An assumption of roughly uniform sequencing depth across donors underlay the presence/absence analyses.

Both 60 Vbeta primers and 13 Jbeta primers went into the PCR. The protocol was immunoSEQ multiplex PCR, while the TCRdb copy is restricted to in-frame clones and leaves out a portion. The table shows 130,000 or so clones, with roughly 90% occurring only once. The sample consisted of PBMCs. The receptor was derived from a woman in her 40s in good health and CMV-seronegative.

CDR3 protein: CAISEGLGVYGYTF. In nucleotides, the CDR3 is TGTGCCATCAGTGAGGGGTTAGGGGTCTATGGCTACACCTTC. The chain has TRBV10-3 and TRBJ1-2, with a weak D call TRBD1 (5 bases). CDR1 ENHRY and CDR2 SYGVKD come from the germline V gene. Trimming removed 2 bases at V and 4 bases at J, with 11 bases between. This CDR3 spans 14 amino acids.